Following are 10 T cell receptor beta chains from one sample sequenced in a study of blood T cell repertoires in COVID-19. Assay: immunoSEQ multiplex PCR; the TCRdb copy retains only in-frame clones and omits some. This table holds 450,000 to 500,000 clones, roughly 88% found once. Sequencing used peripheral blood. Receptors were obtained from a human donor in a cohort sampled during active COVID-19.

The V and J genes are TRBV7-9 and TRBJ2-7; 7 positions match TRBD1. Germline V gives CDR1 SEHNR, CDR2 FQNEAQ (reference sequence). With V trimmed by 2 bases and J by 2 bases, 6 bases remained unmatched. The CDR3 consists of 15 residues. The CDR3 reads CASSLLQGSTYEQYF. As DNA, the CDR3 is TGTGCCAGCAGCTTATTACAGGGGTCAACCTACGAGCAGTACTTC.

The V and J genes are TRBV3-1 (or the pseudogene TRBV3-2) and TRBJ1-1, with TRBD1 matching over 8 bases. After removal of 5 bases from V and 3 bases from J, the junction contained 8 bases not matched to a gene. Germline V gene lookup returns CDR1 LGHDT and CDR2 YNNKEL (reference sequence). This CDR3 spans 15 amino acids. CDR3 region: CASSIKYRGDTEAFF. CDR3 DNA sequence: TGTGCCAGCAGCATTAAATACAGGGGGGACACTGAAGCTTTCTTT.

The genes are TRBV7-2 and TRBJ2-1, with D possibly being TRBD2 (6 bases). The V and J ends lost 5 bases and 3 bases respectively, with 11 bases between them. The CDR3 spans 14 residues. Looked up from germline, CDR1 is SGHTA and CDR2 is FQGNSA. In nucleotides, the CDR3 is TGTGCCAGCAGCCCCGGGACTTACTACAATGAGCAGTTCTTC. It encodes CASSPGTYYNEQFF. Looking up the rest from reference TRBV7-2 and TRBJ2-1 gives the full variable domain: GAGVSQSPSNKVTEKGKDVELRCDPISGHTALYWYRQSLGQGLEFLIYFQGNSAPDKSGLPSDRFSAERTGGSVSTLTIQRTQQEDSAVYLCASSPGTYYNEQFFGPGTRLTVL.

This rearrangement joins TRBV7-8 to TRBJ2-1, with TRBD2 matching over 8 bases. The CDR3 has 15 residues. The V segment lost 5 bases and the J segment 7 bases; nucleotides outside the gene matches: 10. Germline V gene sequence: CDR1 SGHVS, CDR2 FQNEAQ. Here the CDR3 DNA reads TGTGCCAGCAGCCAAGGGACTAGGGATTGGAATGAGCAGTTCTTC. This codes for CASSQGTRDWNEQFF.

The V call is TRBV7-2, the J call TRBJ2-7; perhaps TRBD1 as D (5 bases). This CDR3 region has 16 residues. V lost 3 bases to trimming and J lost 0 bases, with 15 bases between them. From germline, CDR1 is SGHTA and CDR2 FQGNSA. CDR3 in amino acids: CASSFRDSTYSYEQYF. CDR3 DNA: TGTGCCAGCAGCTTCCGCGACAGTACCTACTCCTACGAGCAGTACTTC.

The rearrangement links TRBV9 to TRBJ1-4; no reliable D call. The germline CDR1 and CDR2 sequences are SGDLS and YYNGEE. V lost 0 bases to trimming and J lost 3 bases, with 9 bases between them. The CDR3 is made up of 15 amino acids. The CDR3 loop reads CASSVGEVANEKLFF. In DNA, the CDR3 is TGTGCCAGCAGCGTAGGGGAGGTAGCTAATGAAAAACTGTTTTTT. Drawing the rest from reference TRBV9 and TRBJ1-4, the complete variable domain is DSGVTQTPKHLITATGQRVTLRCSPRSGDLSVYWYQQSLDQGLQFLIQYYNGEERAKGNILERFSAQQFPDLHSELNLSSLELGDSALYFCASSVGEVANEKLFFGSGTQLSVL.

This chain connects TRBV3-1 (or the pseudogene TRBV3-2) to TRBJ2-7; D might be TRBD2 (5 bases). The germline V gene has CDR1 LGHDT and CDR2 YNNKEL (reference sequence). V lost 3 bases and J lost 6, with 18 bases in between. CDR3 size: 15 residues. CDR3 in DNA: TGTGCCAGCAGCCAGCCCCGGGAACAAAACGGCGAGCAGTACTTC. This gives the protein CASSQPREQNGEQYF.

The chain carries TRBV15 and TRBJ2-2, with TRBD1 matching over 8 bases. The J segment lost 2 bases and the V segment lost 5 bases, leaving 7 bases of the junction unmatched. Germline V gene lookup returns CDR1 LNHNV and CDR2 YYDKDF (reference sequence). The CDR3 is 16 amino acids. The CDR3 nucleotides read TGTGCCACCAGCGCCACAGGGGGGCCTAACACCGGGGAGCTGTTTTTT. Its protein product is CATSATGGPNTGELFF.

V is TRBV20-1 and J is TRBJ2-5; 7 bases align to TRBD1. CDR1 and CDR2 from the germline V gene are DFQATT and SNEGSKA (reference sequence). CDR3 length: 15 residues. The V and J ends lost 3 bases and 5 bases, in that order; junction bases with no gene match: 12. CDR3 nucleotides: TGCAGTGCTAGTCCCTATACAGGGGAAGCTGAGACCCAGTACTTC. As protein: CSASPYTGEAETQYF.

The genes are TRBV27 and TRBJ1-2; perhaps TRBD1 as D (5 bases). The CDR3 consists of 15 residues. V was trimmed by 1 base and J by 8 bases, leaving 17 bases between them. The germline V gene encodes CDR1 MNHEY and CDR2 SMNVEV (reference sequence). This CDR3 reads CASSLFGTPARGYTF. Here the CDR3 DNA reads TGTGCCAGCAGTTTATTCGGGACTCCCGCAAGAGGCTACACCTTC.